This is a list of T cell receptor beta chains from one sample in a study of follicular helper T cells after annual influenza vaccination. The method was immunoSEQ multiplex PCR; TCRdb's version includes in-frame clones alone and lacks a portion of them. The data show 9,500 or so clones, with around 86% seen just once and roughly 4.3% held by the top ten. This material consisted of CXCR5+ CD38- circulating T follicular helper cells from blood, taken 7 days after influenza vaccination. Every receptor here comes from an adult who received the influenza vaccine. The CDR3 runs from the conserved cysteine through the conserved F or W. D genes are given only for firm matches. Not all rows give a size; the values are once, few, many and, for expanded clones, a class.

D gene,J gene,clone size,V gene,CDR3 DNA,CDR3 protein
.,TRBJ2-7,.,TRBV7-2,TGTGCCAGCATGGCAGGGAGCTCCTACGAGCAGTACTTC,CASMAGSSYEQYF
.,TRBJ1-2,.,TRBV6-1,TGTGCCAGCAGTGAAGTCCGGGTTAACTATGGCTACACCTTC,CASSEVRVNYGYTF
TRBD1,TRBJ2-2,.,TRBV19,TGTGCCAGTAGCTCCTATACCGGGACAGCGAACACCGGGGAGCTGTTTTTT,CASSSYTGTANTGELFF
.,TRBJ1-2,.,TRBV9,TGTGCCAGCAGCCCACAAGAGGGGGTGGGGTTTGGCTACACCTTC,CASSPQEGVGFGYTF
.,TRBJ1-2,once,TRBV6-6,TGTGCCAGCAGCCCGCCGACAGGAAATGGCTACACCTTC,CASSPPTGNGYTF
.,TRBJ1-5,.,TRBV28,TGTGCCAGCAGTACTTTAGGGGAATATAGCAATCAGCCCCAGCATTTT,CASSTLGEYSNQPQHF
TRBD1,TRBJ1-1,.,TRBV5-1,TGCGCCAGCAGCTTGGGGGACAGGGGTGGTCTCATGAACACTGAAGCTTTCTTT,CASSLGDRGGLMNTEAFF
.,TRBJ2-5,.,TRBV5-8,TGTGCCAGCAGCAGAGCCGGGACTGAAGAGACCCAGTACTTC,CASSRAGTEETQYF
.,TRBJ2-3,.,TRBV7-2,TGTGCCAGCAGGGCCGGGGGACTCAGCACAGATACGCAGTATTTT,CASRAGGLSTDTQYF
.,TRBJ1-6,few,TRBV5-1,TGCGCCAGCAGCTTGGAGGGGTCGGATTCACCCCTCCACTTT,CASSLEGSDSPLHF
TRBD1,TRBJ1-5,.,TRBV7-8,TGTGCCAGCAGCCCAGGGGGGACAGGTCAGCCCCAGCATTTT,CASSPGGTGQPQHF
.,TRBJ1-1,.,TRBV20-1,TGCAGTGCTGCAGACAGTCCTGAAGCTTTCTTT,CSAADSPEAFF
TRBD1,TRBJ2-5,.,TRBV7-3,TGTGCCAGCAGCCCCACAGGGGCCGAAGAGACCCAGTACTTC,CASSPTGAEETQYF
TRBD1,TRBJ1-2,.,TRBV7-9,TGTGCCAGCAGCCACGGGACAGTGGGTGCGGGCTACACCTTC,CASSHGTVGAGYTF
.,TRBJ1-2,.,TRBV19,TGTGCCAGTAGTATAGCAACAGACTACTATGGCTACACCTTC,CASSIATDYYGYTF
.,TRBJ1-6,.,TRBV7-9,TGTGCCAGCAGCTTGGGACAACCTAATTCACCCCTCCACTTT,CASSLGQPNSPLHF
TRBD2,TRBJ2-1,.,TRBV28,TGTGCCAGCAGGGTAGCGGGGGGGCTGGGTGAGCAGTTCTTC,CASRVAGGLGEQFF
TRBD2,TRBJ2-4,.,TRBV18,TGTGCCAGCTCACCCGCCGGGGGGGCTAGGAACATTCAGTACTTC,CASSPAGGARNIQYF
TRBD1,TRBJ1-1,.,TRBV5-1,TGCGCCAGCAGCTTGGTTGGACAGGGGGCCTCTGAAGCTTTCTTT,CASSLVGQGASEAFF
TRBD2,TRBJ2-5,.,TRBV29-1,TGCAGCGTTCCCGGGACTAGCGGGGACCAAGAGACCCAGTACTTC,CSVPGTSGDQETQYF
.,TRBJ2-1,.,TRBV14,TGTGCCAGCAGCAAATCGCATGAGCAGTTCTTC,CASSKSHEQFF
.,TRBJ2-7,few,TRBV5-1,TGCGCCAGCAGCTTGGACCCCCGCCTAGAGCAGTACTTC,CASSLDPRLEQYF
.,TRBJ1-2,.,TRBV6-4,TGTGCCAGCAGTGTGTCGGGGGCGGAAGGCTACACCTTC,CASSVSGAEGYTF
TRBD1,TRBJ1-4,.,TRBV9,TGTGCCAGCAGCGCGCCGGACAGGGGAGGCAAACTGTTTTTT,CASSAPDRGGKLFF
TRBD1,TRBJ1-4,.,TRBV2,TGTGCCAGCGGGGGACAGGGGAGGAATGAAAAACTGTTTTTT,CASGGQGRNEKLFF
.,TRBJ1-5,.,TRBV15,TGTGCCACCAGCAGTGATCATCAGCCCCAGCATTTT,CATSSDHQPQHF
.,TRBJ1-1,.,TRBV5-1,TGCGCCAGCAGCTTGGATGGGGGAGAGAACACTGAAGCTTTCTTT,CASSLDGGENTEAFF
.,TRBJ1-1,.,TRBV29-1,TGCAGCGTTTCGACAGGGAACACTGAAGCTTTCTTT,CSVSTGNTEAFF
TRBD2,TRBJ2-2,.,TRBV7-2,TGTGCCAGCACTAGCGGGGGGGCCGTCACCGGGGAGCTGTTTTTT,CASTSGGAVTGELFF
TRBD2,TRBJ2-7,few,TRBV28,TGTGCCAGCAGTTTATTACGGGGGGGCCTCGAGCAGTACTTC,CASSLLRGGLEQYF
.,TRBJ2-3,.,TRBV7-2,TGTGCCAGCAAGTTTGAGGGAGGAAGGACAGATACGCAGTATTTT,CASKFEGGRTDTQYF
TRBD1,TRBJ1-6,.,TRBV5-1,TGCGCCAGCAGTCAGGGGGCTGGTTCACCCCTCCACTTT,CASSQGAGSPLHF
.,TRBJ2-5,.,TRBV7-2,TGTGCCAGCAGCTTAGGTGGGGCCTTAGAGACCCAGTACTTC,CASSLGGALETQYF
.,TRBJ2-7,.,TRBV2,TGTGCCAGCAGTGTTGAGGGGGTCTACGAGCAGTACTTC,CASSVEGVYEQYF
.,TRBJ1-2,.,TRBV29-1,TGCAGCGTGGGGGTAGGGGGGCGGGGTGGCTACACCTTC,CSVGVGGRGGYTF
.,TRBJ2-7,.,TRBV27,TGTGCCAGCAGGGATCCAGGGTACGAGCAGTACTTC,CASRDPGYEQYF
TRBD1,TRBJ1-5,few,TRBV4-3,TGCGCCAGCAGCCAGGGACAGGGTGAGCAGCCCCAGCATTTT,CASSQGQGEQPQHF
.,TRBJ1-1,.,TRBV2,TGTGCCAGCAGTCAAACGACCGAAGGGGCGGCTTTCTTT,CASSQTTEGAAFF
TRBD1,TRBJ1-2,.,TRBV28,TGTGCCTGGGGCAGGGGGGTCGATGGCTACACCTTC,CAWGRGVDGYTF
TRBD1,TRBJ1-6,.,TRBV6-5,TGTGCCAGCAGCGGGGACAGCTCCTATTCACCCCTCCACTTT,CASSGDSSYSPLHF
TRBD1,TRBJ2-5,.,TRBV19,TGTGCCAGTAGTATGGACAGGGGCGGACAAGAGACCCAGTACTTC,CASSMDRGGQETQYF
TRBD2,TRBJ2-2,.,TRBV11-2,TGTGCCAGCATAGCGGGGGGGTCCACCGGGGAGCTGTTTTTT,CASIAGGSTGELFF
.,TRBJ2-7,few,TRBV9,TGTGCCAGCAGCGCCTGGGACGGCCCACGGGCCGAGCAGTACTTC,CASSAWDGPRAEQYF
.,TRBJ2-2,.,TRBV28,TGTGCCAGCAGTTTACAGGGGTCGGGGGTCGGGGAGCTGTTTTTT,CASSLQGSGVGELFF
.,TRBJ2-3,.,TRBV15,TGTGCCAGTAAGGGAGCCACAGATACGCAGTATTTT,CASKGATDTQYF
.,TRBJ2-1,.,TRBV2,TGTGCCAGCCTCTGGGACGGAAACAATGAGCAGTTCTTC,CASLWDGNNEQFF
.,TRBJ2-3,.,TRBV11-3,TGTGCCAGCAGCGAGGACTCCCGCACAGATACGCAGTATTTT,CASSEDSRTDTQYF
.,TRBJ1-3,.,TRBV11-1,TGTGCCAGCAGCTTGGACATAGCCTCTGGAAACACCATATATTTT,CASSLDIASGNTIYF
TRBD2,TRBJ2-5,.,TRBV19,TGTGCCAGTAGTATTACCCTAGCGGGGGAAGAGACCCAGTACTTC,CASSITLAGEETQYF
TRBD2,TRBJ2-1,.,TRBV2,TGTGCCAGCAAAATAGCGGGGGGGCCCGATGAGCAGTTCTTC,CASKIAGGPDEQFF
.,TRBJ2-7,.,TRBV28,TGTGCCAGCAGTTTTATGTCTGATGGGCAGTACTTC,CASSFMSDGQYF
TRBD1,TRBJ2-1,.,TRBV5-6,TGTGCCAGCAGCACGGACAGGGGCTACAATGAGCAGTTCTTC,CASSTDRGYNEQFF
TRBD1,TRBJ2-3,.,TRBV7-2,TGTGCCAGCAGCTATCGACCCGGACAGGGGGTGAGGACAGATACGCAGTATTTT,CASSYRPGQGVRTDTQYF